A selection of T cell receptor beta chains follows, all from one sample in a study of blood T cell repertoires in COVID-19. Measured with immunoSEQ multiplex PCR; TCRdb has only the in-frame clones, and not every one. The table shows nearly 300,000 clones, with around 89% occurring only once. Sequenced sample: peripheral blood. These receptors originate from a woman in her 30s who had recovered from COVID-19. CDR3s include the opening cysteine and the closing phenylalanine or tryptophan. D genes are given only for firm matches.

>TRBV9|TRBD2|TRBJ2-1
CASSTAGGAYNEQFF
TGTGCCAGCAGCACCGCGGGGGGAGCCTACAATGAGCAGTTCTTC
>TRBV30|TRBD2|TRBJ2-3
CAWSPLSGGADTQYF
TGTGCCTGGAGCCCCCTTAGCGGGGGGGCAGATACGCAGTATTTT
>TRBV5-8|TRBD1|TRBJ2-2
CASSWDRDNTGELFF
TGTGCCAGCAGCTGGGACAGGGACAACACCGGGGAGCTGTTTTTT
>TRBV6-6|-|TRBJ2-7
CASSYSTRDSPYEQYF
TGTGCCAGCAGTTACTCGACGCGGGATAGCCCCTACGAGCAGTACTTC
>TRBV11-2|TRBD2|TRBJ2-3
CASQASGGADTQYF
TGTGCCAGCCAAGCCTCGGGGGGGGCAGATACGCAGTATTTT
>TRBV5-4|-|TRBJ1-1
CASSPTGGRTEAFF
TGTGCCAGCAGCCCGACGGGGGGCAGGACTGAAGCTTTCTTT
>TRBV27|-|TRBJ1-2
CASRWRGTYNYGYTF
TGTGCCAGCAGGTGGAGGGGTACTTATAACTATGGCTACACCTTC
>TRBV6-5|-|TRBJ1-2
CASEEGHGYGYTF
TGTGCCAGCGAAGAGGGACACGGCTATGGCTACACCTTC
>TRBV11-2|-|TRBJ2-2
CASSFSVGELFF
TGTGCCAGCAGCTTTAGTGTCGGGGAGCTGTTTTTT
>TRBV10-3|-|TRBJ2-7
CATHDVGQSYEQYF
TGTGCCACGCACGATGTTGGACAGTCCTACGAGCAGTACTTC
>TRBV29-1|TRBD1|TRBJ2-1
CSVSPGTGAYNEQFF
TGCAGCGTTTCCCCCGGGACAGGGGCCTACAATGAGCAGTTCTTC
>TRBV7-9|TRBD1|TRBJ1-2
CASSWGQGGDYGYTF
TGTGCCAGCAGCTGGGGACAGGGAGGGGACTATGGCTACACCTTC
>TRBV2|TRBD1|TRBJ2-2
CASRGQGSTGELFF
TGTGCCAGCAGGGGACAGGGGTCCACCGGGGAGCTGTTTTTT
>TRBV28|-|TRBJ2-5
CASSLPTAQETQYF
TGTGCCAGCAGTTTGCCGACAGCCCAAGAGACCCAGTACTTC
>TRBV7-9|TRBD2|TRBJ2-2
CASSPGGGRGGELFF
TGTGCCAGCAGCCCCGGGGGGGGCAGAGGCGGGGAGCTGTTTTTT
>TRBV13|TRBD2|TRBJ2-1
CASSLEASGVSYNEQFF
TGTGCCAGCAGCTTAGAGGCTAGCGGGGTCTCCTACAATGAGCAGTTCTTC
>TRBV11-2|TRBD1|TRBJ2-3
CASSTRQGTADTQYF
TGTGCCAGCAGCACTAGACAGGGGACCGCAGATACGCAGTATTTT
>TRBV11-2|TRBD2|TRBJ2-1
CASSLGRGGLYEQFF
TGTGCCAGCAGCTTAGGACGGGGGGGCCTGTATGAGCAGTTCTTC
>TRBV5-1|-|TRBJ2-1
CASSFTQDNEQFF
TGCGCCAGCAGTTTTACCCAGGACAATGAGCAGTTCTTC
>TRBV15|-|TRBJ1-2
CATSRDPPPGKASNYGYTF
TGTGCCACCAGCAGAGATCCCCCCCCAGGGAAAGCGTCCAACTATGGCTACACCTTC
>TRBV7-3|-|TRBJ2-5
CASSLGQQETQYF
TGTGCCAGCAGCTTAGGGCAACAAGAGACCCAGTACTTC
>TRBV11-2|TRBD1|TRBJ1-1
CASSPTGDYIGTEAFF
TGTGCCAGCAGCCCGACAGGGGACTACATAGGCACTGAAGCTTTCTTT